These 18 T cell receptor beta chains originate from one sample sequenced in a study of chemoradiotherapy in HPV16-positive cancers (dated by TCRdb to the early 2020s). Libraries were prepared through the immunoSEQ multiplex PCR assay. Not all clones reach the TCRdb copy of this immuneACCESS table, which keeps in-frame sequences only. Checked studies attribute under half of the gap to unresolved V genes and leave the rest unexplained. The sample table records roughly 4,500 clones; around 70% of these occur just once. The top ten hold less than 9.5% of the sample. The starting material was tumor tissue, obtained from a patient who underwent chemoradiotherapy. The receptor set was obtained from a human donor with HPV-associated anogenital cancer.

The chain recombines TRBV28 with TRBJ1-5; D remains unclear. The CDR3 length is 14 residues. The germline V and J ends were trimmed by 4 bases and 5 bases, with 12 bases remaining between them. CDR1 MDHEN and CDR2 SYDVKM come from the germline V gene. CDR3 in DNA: TGTGCCAGCAGTTCCCGCAAGCGAGATCAGCCCCAGCATTTT. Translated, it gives CASSSRKRDQPQHF.

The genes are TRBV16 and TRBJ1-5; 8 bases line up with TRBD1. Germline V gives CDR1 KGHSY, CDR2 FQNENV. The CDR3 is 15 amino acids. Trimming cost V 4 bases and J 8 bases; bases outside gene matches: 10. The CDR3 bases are TGTGCCAGCAGCCCTATAGCAGGGGGCCGGGAGCCCCAGCATTTT. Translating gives CASSPIAGGREPQHF.

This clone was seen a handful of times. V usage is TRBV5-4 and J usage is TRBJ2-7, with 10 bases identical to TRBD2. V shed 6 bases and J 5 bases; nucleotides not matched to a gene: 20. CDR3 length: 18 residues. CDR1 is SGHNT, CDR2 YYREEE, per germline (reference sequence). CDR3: CASTTRGGSRTSGHEQYF. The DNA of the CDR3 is TGTGCCAGCACCACTAGGGGGGGCAGCCGGACTAGCGGCCACGAGCAGTACTTC.

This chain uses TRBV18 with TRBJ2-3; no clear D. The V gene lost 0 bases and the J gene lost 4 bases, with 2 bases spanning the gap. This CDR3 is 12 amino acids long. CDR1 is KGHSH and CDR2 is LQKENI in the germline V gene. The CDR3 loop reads CASSPPSDTQYF. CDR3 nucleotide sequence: TGTGCCAGCTCACCACCTTCAGATACGCAGTATTTT.

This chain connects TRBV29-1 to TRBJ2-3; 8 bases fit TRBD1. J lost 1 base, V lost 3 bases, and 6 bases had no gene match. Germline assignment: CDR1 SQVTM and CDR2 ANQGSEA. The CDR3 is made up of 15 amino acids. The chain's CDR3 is CSVDSLGQGTDTQYF. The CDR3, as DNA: TGCAGCGTTGATTCCCTGGGACAGGGCACAGATACGCAGTATTTT.

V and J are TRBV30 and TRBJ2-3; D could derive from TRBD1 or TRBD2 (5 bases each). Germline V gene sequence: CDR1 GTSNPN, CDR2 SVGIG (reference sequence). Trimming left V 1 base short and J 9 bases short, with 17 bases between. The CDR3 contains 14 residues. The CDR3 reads CAWSEGTLRGTQYF. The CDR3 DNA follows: TGTGCCTGGAGTGAGGGGACCCTTCGAGGAACGCAGTATTTT.

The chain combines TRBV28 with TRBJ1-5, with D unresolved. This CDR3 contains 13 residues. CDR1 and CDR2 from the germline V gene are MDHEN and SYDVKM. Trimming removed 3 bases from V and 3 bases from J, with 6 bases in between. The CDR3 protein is CASSLMVNQPQHF. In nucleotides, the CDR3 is TGTGCCAGCAGTTTGATGGTCAATCAGCCCCAGCATTTT.

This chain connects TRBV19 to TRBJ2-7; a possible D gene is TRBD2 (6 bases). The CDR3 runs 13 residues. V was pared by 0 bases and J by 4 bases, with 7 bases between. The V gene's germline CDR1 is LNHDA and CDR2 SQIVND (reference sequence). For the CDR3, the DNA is TGTGCCAGTAGTATAGAGGCGGGATACGAGCAGTACTTC. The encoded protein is CASSIEAGYEQYF.

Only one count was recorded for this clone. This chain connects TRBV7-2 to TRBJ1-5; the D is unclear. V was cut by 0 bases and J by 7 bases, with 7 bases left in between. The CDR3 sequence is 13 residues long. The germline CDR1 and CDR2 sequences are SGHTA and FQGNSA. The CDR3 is CASSLALKQPQHF. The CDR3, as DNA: TGTGCCAGCAGCTTAGCGCTAAAGCAGCCCCAGCATTTT.

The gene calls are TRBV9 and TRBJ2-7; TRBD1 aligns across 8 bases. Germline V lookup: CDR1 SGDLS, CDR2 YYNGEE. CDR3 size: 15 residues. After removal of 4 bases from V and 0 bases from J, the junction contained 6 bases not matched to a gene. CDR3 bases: TGTGCCAGCAGCCACGGACAGGGACCCTCCTACGAGCAGTACTTC. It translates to CASSHGQGPSYEQYF.

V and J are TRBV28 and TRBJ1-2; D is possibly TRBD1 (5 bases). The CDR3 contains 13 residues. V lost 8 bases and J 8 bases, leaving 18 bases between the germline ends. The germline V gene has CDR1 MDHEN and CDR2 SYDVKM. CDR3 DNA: TGTGCCAGCGGGACTATCTGGCGTCGGGGCTACACCTTC. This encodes CASGTIWRRGYTF.

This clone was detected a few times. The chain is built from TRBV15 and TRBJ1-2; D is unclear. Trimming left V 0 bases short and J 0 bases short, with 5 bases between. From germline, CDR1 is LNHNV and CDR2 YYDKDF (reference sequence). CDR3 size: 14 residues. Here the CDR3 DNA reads TGTGCCACCAGCAGAGATCAGACTAACTATGGCTACACCTTC. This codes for CATSRDQTNYGYTF.

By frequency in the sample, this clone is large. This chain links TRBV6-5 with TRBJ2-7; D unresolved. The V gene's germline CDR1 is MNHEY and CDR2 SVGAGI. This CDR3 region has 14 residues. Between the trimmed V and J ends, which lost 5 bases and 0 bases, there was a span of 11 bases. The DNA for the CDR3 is TGTGCCAGCAGTCGACGGGCTCACTCCTACGAGCAGTACTTC. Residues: CASSRRAHSYEQYF.

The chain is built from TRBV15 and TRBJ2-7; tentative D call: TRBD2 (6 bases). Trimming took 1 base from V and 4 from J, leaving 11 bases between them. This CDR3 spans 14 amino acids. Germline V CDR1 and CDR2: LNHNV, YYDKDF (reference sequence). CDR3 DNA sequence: TGTGCCACCAGCAGAGCTACCGCGGGATACGAGCAGTACTTC. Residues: CATSRATAGYEQYF.

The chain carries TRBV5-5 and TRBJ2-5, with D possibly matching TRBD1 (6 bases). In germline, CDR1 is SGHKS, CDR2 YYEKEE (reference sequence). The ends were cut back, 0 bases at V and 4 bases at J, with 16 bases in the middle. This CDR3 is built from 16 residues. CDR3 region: CASSLDAGRGGETQYF. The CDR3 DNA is TGTGCCAGCAGCTTGGACGCGGGCAGGGGTGGAGAGACCCAGTACTTC. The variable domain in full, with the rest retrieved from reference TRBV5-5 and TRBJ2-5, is DAGVTQSPTHLIKTRGQQVTLRCSPISGHKSVSWYQQVLGQGPQFIFQYYEKEERGRGNFPDRFSARQFPNYSSELNVNALLLGDSALYLCASSLDAGRGGETQYFGPGTRLLVL.

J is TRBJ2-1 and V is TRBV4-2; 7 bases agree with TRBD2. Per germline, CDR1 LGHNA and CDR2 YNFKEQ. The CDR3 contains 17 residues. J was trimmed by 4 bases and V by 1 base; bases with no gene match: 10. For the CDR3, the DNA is TGTGCCAGCAGCCAAGCCGGGGGAGGGCCTCCATACAATGAGCAGTTCTTC. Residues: CASSQAGGGPPYNEQFF.

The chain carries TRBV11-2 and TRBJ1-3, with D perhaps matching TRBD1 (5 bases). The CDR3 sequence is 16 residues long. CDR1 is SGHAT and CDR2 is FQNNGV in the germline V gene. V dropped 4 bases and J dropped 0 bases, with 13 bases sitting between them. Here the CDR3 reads CASSSYGGISGNTIYF. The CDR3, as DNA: TGTGCCAGCAGCTCCTATGGGGGGATCTCTGGAAACACCATATATTTT.

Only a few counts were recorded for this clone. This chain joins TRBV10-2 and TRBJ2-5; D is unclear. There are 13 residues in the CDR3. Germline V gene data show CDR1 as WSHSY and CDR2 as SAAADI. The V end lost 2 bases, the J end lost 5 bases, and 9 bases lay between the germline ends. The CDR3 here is CASSESQRETQYF. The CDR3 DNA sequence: TGCGCCAGCAGTGAGAGCCAGAGGGAGACCCAGTACTTC.